The entry below gives a single TCR beta chain sequence along with its context. What it binds is unknown. The data are from a study of human T cells and chemical hapten exposure. Time point: pre-sensitization, week 0. Treatment noted: therapeutic diphenylcyclopropenone sensitization with weekly scalp DPC. Venepuncture was done earlier than the placement of each patch test. V shed 5 bases and J shed 3 bases, with 9 bases lying between them. CDR3 length equals 13 residues. Germline-derived CDR1 and CDR2 are SNHLY and FYNNEI. Per the authors' pipeline: The number of TCRs in each sample had a median of around 96,000 and spanned about 23,224 to 690,600. TCRdb used MiXCR to reprocess the RACE reads, holding one entry per CDR3 protein. The V and J calls were not made by the authors but by TCRdb's processing. The sample consists of about 120,000 distinct CDR3 sequences, roughly 12% of them appearing once. Study findings and constraints: Expanded TCRs made up significantly more big CDR3 similarity clusters than controls did.

The sequence was obtained from a woman aged 18-29 years with alopecia areata. Some clones in this sample may be carry-over from other donors' samples. The chain carries TRBV2 and TRBJ2-3; D tentatively reads TRBD1 or TRBD2 (6 bases each). The specimen comprised whole blood, sampled in connection with sensitization to the hapten diphenylcyclopropenone (DPC). As DNA, the CDR3 is TGTGCCAGCAGTACGGGGGCAACAGATACGCAGTATTTT. Translation: CASSTGATDTQYF.